One TCR beta chain is described in this entry. No antigen is known for it. One base away there is no much larger clone; base qualities are not given. Libraries were built with RT-PCR. The listed sequencing device is Illumina HiSeq 2500. TCRdb passed the public sequencing reads through fastp at Q25 and MiXCR, retaining productive beta sequences. Under each unique CDR3 protein, matching rows form one entry showing the most common genes and DNA. Within this sample are 450,000 to 550,000 distinct CDR3 sequences, with 25% of them counted one time only. The ten largest clones take up less than 2.5% of the sample. This specimen belongs to a study of response to subunit inactivated influenza vaccine (dated by TCRdb to 2017 to 2018). Notes on the research overall: Deep quantitative T cell receptor repertoire profiling was used in the study to track responses to a trivalent subunit inactivated influenza vaccine. The paper as a whole reports these results and caveats: The authors proposed that each seasonal influenza vaccination may bring in only a limited number of new T cells.

From cysteine to phenylalanine, the CDR3 is 12 amino acids long. The only DNA kept is the CDR3, 36 bases in frame from the first base. V and J lose 4 bases and 2 bases, and a span of 9 bases separates them. Via the germline V gene, CDR1 is SQVTM and CDR2 ANQGSEA. The receptor comes from a man in his fifties or sixties who received an inactivated influenza vaccine. Donor details come from another sample of the same person, matched by shared clones. Recombination joined TRBV29-1 with TRBJ2-7; the D gene is unclear. The sequenced sample was CD4+ T cells sorted from PBMCs, obtained 4 to 6 days after vaccination. The CDR3 in this case is CSVGVGTYEQYF. DNA sequence: TGCAGCGTTGGGGTGGGAACCTACGAGCAGTACTTC.